The rows below give T cell receptor beta chains drawn from one sample of a study of T cells after yellow fever vaccination. TCRdb reprocessed the 5' RACE reads via MiXCR and lists one record per CDR3 protein. The sample consists of around 72,000 distinct CDR3 sequences, 7.3% of them appearing once. The sample was CD8+ T cells sorted from PBMCs, taken more than 8 days after the first yellow fever vaccination. These receptors originate from a young man who received the YFV17D yellow fever vaccine. CDR3s include the opening cysteine and the closing phenylalanine or tryptophan. The D gene is left open where the match is weak. Some rows mark clone size as missing; the rest say once, few, many or name a class of expanded clone.

CDR3nt | CDR3aa | d_gene | abundance | j_gene | len | v_gene
TGTGCCAGCCGGGGAAGCTCCTACGAGCAGTACTTC | CASRGSSYEQYF | - | few | TRBJ2-7 | 12 | TRBV7-9
TGCGCCAGCAGCCCCCAGACAGGCCCTAGAGAAAAACTGTTTTTT | CASSPQTGPREKLFF | - | few | TRBJ1-4 | 15 | TRBV4-1
TGTGCCAGCAGCTACTCGGGGCAAGGGTTAGATACGCAGTATTTT | CASSYSGQGLDTQYF | - | few | TRBJ2-3 | 15 | TRBV5-5
TGTGCCAGTAATGGGGGGAACACTGAAGCTTTCTTT | CASNGGNTEAFF | - | many | TRBJ1-1 | 12 | TRBV12-3/TRBV12-4
TGTGCCAGCAGTTCCCAAGCGGGGGGGTGGGGTGAGCAGTTCTTC | CASSSQAGGWGEQFF | TRBD2 | - | TRBJ2-1 | 15 | TRBV12-3/TRBV12-4
TGTGCCAGCAGTTACAGCGATAATTCACCCCTCCACTTT | CASSYSDNSPLHF | - | many | TRBJ1-6 | 13 | TRBV6-2/TRBV6-3
TGCGCCAGCAGCCAAGTCGTTATCAGAGGCCTTCCCTACAATGAGCAGTTCTTC | CASSQVVIRGLPYNEQFF | - | many | TRBJ2-1 | 18 | TRBV4-3
TGCGCCAGCAGCCAAGCACCCGATCAGGGGAGAACTGAAGCTTTCTTT | CASSQAPDQGRTEAFF | - | few | TRBJ1-1 | 16 | TRBV4-1
TGTGCCAGCAGCTCGACTCCTTCGAACACCGGGGAGCTGTTTTTT | CASSSTPSNTGELFF | - | many | TRBJ2-2 | 15 | TRBV7-3
TGTGCCAGCAGTTACGGGCCAGTCGCAATCAACTATGGCTACACCTTC | CASSYGPVAINYGYTF | - | many | TRBJ1-2 | 16 | TRBV6-5
TGTGCCAGCAGTTTAAACATCGGGGAGCTGTTTTTT | CASSLNIGELFF | - | many | TRBJ2-2 | 12 | TRBV12-3/TRBV12-4
TGCAGTGCTCGGCCGCTGGACAGCCTGGGTTACGGCTACACCTTC | CSARPLDSLGYGYTF | - | few | TRBJ1-2 | 15 | TRBV20-1
TGTGCCAGCAGTCCCGGACTAGCGAGGACCGGGGAGCCGTTTTTT | CASSPGLARTGEPFF | TRBD2 | - | TRBJ2-2 | 15 | TRBV6-1
TGCGCCAGCAGCGAGGACGGACAGGGAGACGAGCAGTTCTTC | CASSEDGQGDEQFF | TRBD1 | many | TRBJ2-1 | 14 | TRBV5-1
TGTGCCAGCAGCTTATATAGGACAGGAACGAACACCGGGGAGCTGTTTTTT | CASSLYRTGTNTGELFF | TRBD1 | many | TRBJ2-2 | 17 | TRBV9
TGCAGTGCTAGGGTTCCCGGTGTGGCCCGCGAGCAGTACTTC | CSARVPGVAREQYF | - | many | TRBJ2-7 | 14 | TRBV20-1
TGTGCCAGCAGCTTAGCGGGGGTTTCACCTAGCACAGATACGCAGTATTTT | CASSLAGVSPSTDTQYF | - | many | TRBJ2-3 | 17 | TRBV7-8
TGTGCCAGCTCCTTGGGGCTCCGGGGGAACACCGGGGAGCTGTTTTTT | CASSLGLRGNTGELFF | - | - | TRBJ2-2 | 16 | TRBV5-4
TGCAGCGTTGATGCGGACAGGGGAAGTGAAGATACGCAGTATTTT | CSVDADRGSEDTQYF | TRBD1 | medium-sized | TRBJ2-3 | 15 | TRBV29-1
TGTGCCAGCAGTCGAGTGCCTGAAGCTTTCTTT | CASSRVPEAFF | - | few | TRBJ1-1 | 11 | TRBV12-3/TRBV12-4
TGTGCCAGCACCAAGGGGGGTGCGGAGACCCAGTACTTC | CASTKGGAETQYF | - | many | TRBJ2-5 | 13 | TRBV12-3/TRBV12-4
TGCGCCAGCAGCCAAGTAGAGGATGGGGGTACGCAGTATTTT | CASSQVEDGGTQYF | - | many | TRBJ2-3 | 14 | TRBV4-1
TGTGCCCCTACGGGGGGCAACACAGATACGCAGTATTTT | CAPTGGNTDTQYF | - | many | TRBJ2-3 | 13 | TRBV19
TGTGCCAGCAGTTCCGGCGGAGGGCGAGGCTATGGCTACACCTTC | CASSSGGGRGYGYTF | - | many | TRBJ1-2 | 15 | TRBV6-5
TGTGCCAGTTCGGACAGCTATCTGAACACTGAAGCTTTCTTT | CASSDSYLNTEAFF | - | many | TRBJ1-1 | 14 | TRBV27
TGTGCCAGCAGCCTGACGGGATCAGGGTACTATGGCTACACCTTC | CASSLTGSGYYGYTF | - | - | TRBJ1-2 | 15 | TRBV7-9
TGCGCCAGCAGCCAAGATCTTACAGGGCGCGAGCAGTACTTC | CASSQDLTGREQYF | - | many | TRBJ2-7 | 14 | TRBV4-1
TGTGCCAGCAGCGCGGAGGGGACTAGCGTATCCTTGCATACGCAGTATTTT | CASSAEGTSVSLHTQYF | TRBD2 | many | TRBJ2-3 | 17 | TRBV9
TGTGCCAGCTTGCGGAGCACTGAAGCTTTCTTT | CASLRSTEAFF | - | many | TRBJ1-1 | 11 | TRBV6-6
TGTGCCAGCAGCACCATGTCCGGGACTCGAGAGACCCAGTACTTC | CASSTMSGTRETQYF | - | many | TRBJ2-5 | 15 | TRBV7-9
TGTGCCAGTAGTTACAGGGGGCGCCCCGGGGAGCTGTTTTTT | CASSYRGRPGELFF | TRBD1 | - | TRBJ2-2 | 14 | TRBV19
TGCGCCAGCAGCCAAGATCCTAGCGGGGGGGCAGAGACCCAGTACTTC | CASSQDPSGGAETQYF | TRBD2 | many | TRBJ2-5 | 16 | TRBV4-3
TGTGCCAGCAGCGTGGGACAGGGTTATAGCAATCAGCCCCAGCATTTT | CASSVGQGYSNQPQHF | TRBD1 | few | TRBJ1-5 | 16 | TRBV7-2
TGTGCCCTCGGAGACAGTTCCTATGGCTACACCTTC | CALGDSSYGYTF | - | few | TRBJ1-2 | 12 | TRBV10-3
TGTGCCAGCAGCTTGGATCCAGGACCCTACGGGGAGCAGTACTTC | CASSLDPGPYGEQYF | - | few | TRBJ2-7 | 15 | TRBV5-5
TGTGCCAGCACCCCGTTTAAAGGAACGTACAATGAGCAGTTCTTC | CASTPFKGTYNEQFF | - | many | TRBJ2-1 | 15 | TRBV2
TGTGCCAGCAGTTATCCGGATACGCAGTATTTT | CASSYPDTQYF | - | many | TRBJ2-3 | 11 | TRBV6-2/TRBV6-3
TGCGCCAGCAGTCCCTTTGCAGATGGAGAGACCCAGTACTTC | CASSPFADGETQYF | - | many | TRBJ2-5 | 14 | TRBV4-1
TGTGCCAGTAGACCGGGACAGCGAAATGAAAAACTGTTTTTT | CASRPGQRNEKLFF | TRBD1 | - | TRBJ1-4 | 14 | TRBV19
TGTGCCAGCAGTCAGTCGTCGAACACTGAAGCTTTCTTT | CASSQSSNTEAFF | - | few | TRBJ1-1 | 13 | TRBV6-5
TGTGCCTCGGCGGGCGGATACAATCAGCCCCAGCATTTT | CASAGGYNQPQHF | - | many | TRBJ1-5 | 13 | TRBV12-3/TRBV12-4
TGCAGTGCTGAAGAGCTCCGGGACAGCCACAATCAGCCCCAGCATTTT | CSAEELRDSHNQPQHF | TRBD1 | few | TRBJ1-5 | 16 | TRBV20-1